Reported below is one T cell receptor beta chain. Antigen unknown. CDR3 length: 16 residues. V lost 4 bases to trimming and J lost 13 bases; unmatched junction nucleotides: 15. Germline V lookup: CDR1 SGHNT, CDR2 YYREEE (reference sequence). This sample is drawn from a study of tumor-infiltrating lymphocytes in primary liver carcinoma. Study as a whole: Patients included men and women of 30 to 69 years. The tumors, T1-T3 N0M0 lesions, were roughly 4.2 to 11 cm across.

With a constant-region primer, TCR beta cDNA was made from around 520 ng of total RNA. Nested multiplex PCR, run for three rounds with slightly modified ARM-PCR, yielded TCR beta libraries. The first two PCR rounds used TRBV1-TRBV30 primers with a Cbeta primer, 9 to 10 cycles each. MiXCR, applied by TCRdb to the multiplex PCR reads, yields one record per CDR3 protein. The sample lists roughly 80,000 distinct CDR3 sequences, roughly two thirds occurring once. Each 20-30 mg portion of unsorted bulk tissue served as the source for co-extraction of RNA and DNA. Broader study findings: Between tumor regions, pairs overlapped more than tumor-adjacent and tumor-blood pairs did.

This receptor was taken from a man between 40 and 49 years old with primary liver carcinoma and hepatitis B virus infection. The J gene is TRBJ2-1, the V gene TRBV5-4, with TRBD2 matching over 12 bases. Sequencing was carried out using tumor-adjacent normal liver tissue. In nucleotides, the CDR3 is TGTGCCAGCAGCCCGGGGGAACTAGCGGGAGGCAGTGAACAGTTCTTC. Translating gives CASSPGELAGGSEQFF.